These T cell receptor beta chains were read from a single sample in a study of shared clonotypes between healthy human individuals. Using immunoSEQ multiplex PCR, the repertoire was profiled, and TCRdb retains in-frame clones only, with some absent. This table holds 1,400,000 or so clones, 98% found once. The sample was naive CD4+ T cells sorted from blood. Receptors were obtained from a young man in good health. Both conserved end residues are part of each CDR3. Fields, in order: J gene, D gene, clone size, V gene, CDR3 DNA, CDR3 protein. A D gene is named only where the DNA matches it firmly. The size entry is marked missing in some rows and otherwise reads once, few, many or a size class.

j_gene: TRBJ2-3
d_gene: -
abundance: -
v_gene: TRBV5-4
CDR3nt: TGTGCCAGCAGCCCCGGGGTAGCGTCACTAATAGGCACAGATACGCAGTATTTT
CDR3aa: CASSPGVASLIGTDTQYF

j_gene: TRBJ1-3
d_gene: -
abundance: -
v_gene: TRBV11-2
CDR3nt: TGTGCCAGCAGCTTAGAGGCAGGTGTAGGAAACACCATATATTTT
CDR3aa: CASSLEAGVGNTIYF

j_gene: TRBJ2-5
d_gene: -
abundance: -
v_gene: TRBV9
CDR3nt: TGTGCCAGCAGCGTAGGGGTTGCGGGGTTGCAGACCCAGTACTTC
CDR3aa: CASSVGVAGLQTQYF

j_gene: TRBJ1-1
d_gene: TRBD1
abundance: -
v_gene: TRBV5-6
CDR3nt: TGTGCCAGCAGCTTGAAAGCCGGACAGGGAAACACTGAAGCTTTCTTT
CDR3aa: CASSLKAGQGNTEAFF

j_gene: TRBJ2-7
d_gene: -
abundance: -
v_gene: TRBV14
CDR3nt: TGTGCCAGCAGCCAAGACTGGCGAGGTTCCTACGAGCAGTACTTC
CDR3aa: CASSQDWRGSYEQYF

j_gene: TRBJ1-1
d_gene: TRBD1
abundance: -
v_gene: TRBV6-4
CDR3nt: TGTGCCAGATCCAGGGGGGAGATGAACACTGAAGCTTTCTTT
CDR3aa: CARSRGEMNTEAFF

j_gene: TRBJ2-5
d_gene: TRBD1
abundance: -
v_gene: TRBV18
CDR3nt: TGTGCCAGCTCACCACTGACAGGGGGCGGAGAGACCCAGTACTTC
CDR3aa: CASSPLTGGGETQYF

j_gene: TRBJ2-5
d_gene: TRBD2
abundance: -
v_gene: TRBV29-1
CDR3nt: TGCAGCGTTGCCGGGACTAGCGGGAAGGAAGAGACCCAGTACTTC
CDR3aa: CSVAGTSGKEETQYF

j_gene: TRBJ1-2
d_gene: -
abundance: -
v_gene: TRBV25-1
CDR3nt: TGTGCCAGCAGTGGGCTGGGGAACTATGGCTACACCTTC
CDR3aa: CASSGLGNYGYTF

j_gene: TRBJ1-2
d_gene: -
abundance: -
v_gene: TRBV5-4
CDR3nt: TGTGCCTGGGGGAGGAGGGACACTGCTAACTATGGCTACACCTTC
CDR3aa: CAWGRRDTANYGYTF

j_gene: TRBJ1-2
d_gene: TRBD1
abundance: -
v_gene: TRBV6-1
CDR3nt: TGTGCCAGCAGTCGGCACTTACAGGGGAACTATGGCTACACCTTC
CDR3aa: CASSRHLQGNYGYTF

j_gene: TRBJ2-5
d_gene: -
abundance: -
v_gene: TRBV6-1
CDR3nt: TGTGCCAGCAGTGTACAACGGACAAAGTTCCTCGGGGAGACCCAGTACTTC
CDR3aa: CASSVQRTKFLGETQYF

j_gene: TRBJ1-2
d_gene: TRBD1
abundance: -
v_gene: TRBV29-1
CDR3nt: TGCAGCGTGAGCTGGACAGGGGTCGACGGCTACACCTTC
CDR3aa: CSVSWTGVDGYTF

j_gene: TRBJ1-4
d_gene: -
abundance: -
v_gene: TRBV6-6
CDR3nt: TGTGCCAGCAGAAGTACGCACGAAAAACTGTTTTTT
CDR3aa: CASRSTHEKLFF

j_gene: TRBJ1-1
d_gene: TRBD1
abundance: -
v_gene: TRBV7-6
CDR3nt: TGTGCCAGCAGCTTAAACAGGGGGCGTCTGTACACTGAAGCTTTCTTT
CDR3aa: CASSLNRGRLYTEAFF

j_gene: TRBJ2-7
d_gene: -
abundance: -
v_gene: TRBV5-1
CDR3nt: TGCGCCAGCAGCAGGACGGCAGGGAACTCCTACGAGCAGTACTTC
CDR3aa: CASSRTAGNSYEQYF

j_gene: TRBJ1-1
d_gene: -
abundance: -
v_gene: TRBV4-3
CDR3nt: TGCGCCAGCAGCCAAGATGCACTCTTGAACACTGAAGCTTTCTTT
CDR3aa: CASSQDALLNTEAFF

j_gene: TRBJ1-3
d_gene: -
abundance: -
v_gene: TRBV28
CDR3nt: TGTGCCAGCAGACTACCTCAAGGTCAGAGAAACACCATATATTTT
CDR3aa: CASRLPQGQRNTIYF

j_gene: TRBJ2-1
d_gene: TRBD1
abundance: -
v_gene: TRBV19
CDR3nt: TGTGCCAGTAGTGGCCGACAGGGTGGTGAGCAGTTCTTC
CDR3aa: CASSGRQGGEQFF

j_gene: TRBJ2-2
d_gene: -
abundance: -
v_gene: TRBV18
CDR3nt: TGTGCCAGCTCACCCCTGGCAGGGGATGGTACCGGGGAGCTGTTTTTT
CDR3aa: CASSPLAGDGTGELFF

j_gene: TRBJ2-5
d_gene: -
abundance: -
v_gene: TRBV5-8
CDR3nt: TGTGCCAGCAGCTTGGAGGGCAGGGGATCAGAGACCCAGTACTTC
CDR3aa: CASSLEGRGSETQYF

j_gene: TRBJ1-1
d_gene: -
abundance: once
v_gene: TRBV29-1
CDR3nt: TGCAGCGTGAGCCCCGTCACTGAAGCTTTCTTT
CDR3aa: CSVSPVTEAFF

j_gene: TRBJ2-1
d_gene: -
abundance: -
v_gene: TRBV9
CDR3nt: TGTGCCAGCAGCCCTCTCCCGTCCTACAATGAGCAGTTCTTC
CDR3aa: CASSPLPSYNEQFF

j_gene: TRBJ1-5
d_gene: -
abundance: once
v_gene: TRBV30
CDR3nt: TGTGCCTGGAGTGTACAGGTGGCACGAAGTAGGAGGCAAGATCAGCCCCAGCATTTT
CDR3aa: CAWSVQVARSRRQDQPQHF

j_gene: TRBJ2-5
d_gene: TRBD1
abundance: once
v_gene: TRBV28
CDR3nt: TGTGCCAGCAGTCCCATGGGAGAGGGGACAGGGTACCAAGAGACCCAGTACTTC
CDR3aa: CASSPMGEGTGYQETQYF

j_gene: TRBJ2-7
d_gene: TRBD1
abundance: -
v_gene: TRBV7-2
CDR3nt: TGTGCCAGCAGCACAGACAGGGGGTCCTACGAGCAGTACTTC
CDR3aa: CASSTDRGSYEQYF